This entry concerns a single T cell receptor (beta chain). Its target antigen remains unknown. Base-call qualities are not available, and no considerably larger clone is one nucleotide away. The library was produced with the immunoSEQ multiplex PCR assay. A mixture of 60 forward primers for TCR Vbeta segments and 13 reverse primers for TCR Jbeta segments was used in the multiplex PCR. Amplification of the CDR3 region of rearranged TCR beta genes was performed with a multiplex PCR assay on genomic DNA. The Illumina HiSeq System was used to sequence the amplified TCR beta libraries as 87-base-pair reads. The original methods were these. Across the 500 to 700 repertoires, a later analysis counted about 81 million unique TCR beta chains, 9.5 million to 13 million of which were shared by at least two donors. Raw reads were error-corrected and collapsed into unique sequences with a nearest-neighbor algorithm that merged closely related sequences to remove PCR and sequencing errors. Alignment of CDR3 sequences to IMGT reference sequences was used to assign V, D and J gene segments. For a sequence to be retained, a match of at least six nucleotides to both a V gene segment and a J gene segment was required. Rearrangements were classified as productive when the CDR3 lacked stop codons and remained in frame with V and J, and all other rearrangements were classified as non-productive. CDR3 was defined according to IMGT convention as the region running from the second conserved V-encoded cysteine to the conserved J-encoded phenylalanine. The earlier analysis of 587 of the donors excluded sequences that lacked an unambiguous match to a single V gene segment. In an earlier analysis of approximately 550 of the donors, V segments were called functional above 56.7% productive rearrangements and were called segregating when the between-donor standard deviation exceeded 5%. A statistical classification framework was built for diagnosing cytomegalovirus status from the catalog of TCR beta chain sequences. In a later analysis, TCR nucleotide sequences were compared against IMGT/GENE-DB human TR gene sequences so that V and J genes could be assigned. The TCRdist pipeline was used in a later analysis to assign CDR3 sequences and most-parsimonious VDJ recombination scenarios. In a later analysis, each TCR beta chain was defined by its CDR3 amino acid sequence together with its V-gene family, and reads lacking a unique V-gene family were excluded. In a later analysis, several hundred highly shared, low-generation-probability nucleotide sequences were removed to address suspected cross-contamination and a sequencing artifact. In a later analysis, a clonal expansion index was calculated for each public chain from normalized within-repertoire ranks of inferred template counts. A later analysis computed generation probabilities with a VDJ recombination model fitted to out-of-frame rearrangements, and checked the results against IGoR. In a later analysis, hypergeometric tests were used to score TCR-TCR, TCR-HLA and TCR-CMV co-occurrence, with a repertoire-size bias correction applied to TCR pairs. False discovery rates were estimated in a later analysis by permuting HLA or CMV assignments 20 times. In a later analysis, co-occurring TCRs were grouped using DBSCAN, and TCRdist sequence similarity was added for clustering within HLA-allele-positive subsets. Repertoires with fewer than 30,000 or more than 120,000 public chains, plus five repertoires with anomalous nucleotide sharing, were excluded from co-occurrence clustering. What TCRdb holds here is the immuneACCESS table cut down to in-frame rearrangements. Part of the clones is not present; checked against another copy, under half of the missing clones reflect an unresolved V gene, and the others are unexplained. V and J calls and clone size come straight from that table; D and trimming were deduced from the DNA. The sample contains about 78,000 clones, 70% to 80% of them found a single time. Roughly a quarter of the sample is held by the ten biggest clonotypes.

This entry is derived from a study of cytomegalovirus exposure and HLA in healthy donors (TCRdb year 2017). In terms of the full investigation: According to an earlier analysis of 587 of the donors, some 180 million T cells yielded over 90 million unique TCR beta sequences and 250 to 350 Gb of sequence data. Roughly 290 gigabases of sequencing data and roughly 81 million unique TCR sequences made up an early release that covered around 640 HLA-typed donors. Among the roughly 400 genotyped donors, approximately 81% belonged to the genetic ancestry cluster associated with self-reported Caucasian donors. The aim of the study was to test whether cataloging public T cell receptors could identify signatures of past pathogen exposure. The study profiled the T cell repertoires of under 700 subjects by immunosequencing and related them to cytomegalovirus serostatus. In addition to the first cohort of about 650 subjects, a separate validation cohort of approximately 130 different subjects was used. The study combined high-throughput TCR immunosequencing, statistical association of individual TCRs with disease status, and machine learning to predict cytomegalovirus infection status. To study patterns of TCR occurrence, a later analysis re-analyzed previously published TCR beta repertoires from hundreds of donors and added high-resolution HLA genotyping. The later analysis used no new phenotypic data to find candidate immune exposures, relying instead on TCR beta sequences and their occurrence across donors. To decide whether each TCR beta V gene segment behaved as functional or pseudogenic, an earlier analysis of nearly 600 of the donors relied on high-throughput TCR beta sequencing. Alongside the repertoire data, information on donor age, sex, ethnicity and CMV serostatus was compiled. A later genetic analysis took genome-wide SNP genotypes for about 55% of the roughly 700 donors and used that subset as a discovery cohort. Every repertoire in the discovery cohort had been generated on one and the same sequencing platform. Class I and class II HLA loci were covered by the typing at four-digit resolution. The number of donors typed differed by locus, with roughly 620-630 for A, B, C, DRB1 and DQB1, around 520 for DQA1, 600 to 610 for DPA1, and roughly 450 for DPB1. Because of strong linkage in the cohort, a few DR-DQ haplotypes were treated as single units for association and clustering. On average, approximately 250,000 unique TCR beta nucleotide sequences were sequenced per donor among 398 genotyped donors of the cohort, with roughly a sixth of those sequences being non-productive.

In total, 500 to 700 healthy bone marrow donors made up the cohort. All cohort members were sampled while nominally healthy, although unrecorded immune exposures were likely present. The donor was CMV seropositive and was included in the group of 250 to 300 seropositive cohort members. Every donor gave a peripheral blood sample, and the peripheral blood mononuclear cells from that sample were used for TCR beta sequencing. The Qiagen DNeasy Blood Extraction Kit was used to extract genomic DNA from the blood cell samples. What the work shows at the level of the full study, not this receptor alone: A group of highly shared sequence variants was considered likely to be a technical artifact of the sequencing pipeline. Because some donors lacked HLA typing at each locus, the association tests relied only on the typed subset. A later analysis found that TCR association rates varied across HLA loci, with DRB1 alleles showing the most associated TCRs and HLA-C alleles the fewest. Approximately 16 rarely observed V segments, including chromosome 9 orphons, were excluded from the earlier analysis of about 600 of the donors because counts were too low. In a later genetic analysis, fewer N-insertions in productive TCRs were reported among donors in an Asian-associated ancestry cluster than the 666-donor mean. The cohort was sequenced for TCR beta chains only, and without alpha or paired-chain data the features that could be detected were limited. Strong co-occurrence of HLA alleles, especially DR and DQ, made assigning TCR associations to individual alleles difficult. In an earlier analysis of approximately 600 of the donors, most TCR beta V segments were observed in productive rearrangements about 90% or about 30% of the time, broadly matching IMGT annotations. The classifier was reported to diagnose cytomegalovirus status with high specificity and sensitivity in both the original and validation cohorts. In a later analysis, most CMV-associated TCR beta chains were found to appear HLA-restricted, with HLA associations seemingly driven largely by CMV exposure. Some IMGT-functional V segments, including TRBV6-2 and TRBV6-3, could not be told apart with the 87-base-pair reads, so those segments were excluded. In the study, 150 to 200 TCR beta chains were listed as associated with cytomegalovirus. Immune exposure information for the cohort was limited to CMV serostatus. A further reported finding was that TCR beta sequences accurately predicted the HLA-A and HLA-B alleles for most subjects in the first cohort. In a later genetic analysis, a missense DCLRE1C variant was associated with V-gene and J-gene trimming of TCR beta chains, and the association was replicated in an independent cohort. Compared with equally common non-associated chains, HLA-associated TCR beta chains in a later analysis were more clonally expanded and had lower generation probabilities. A few of the identified cytomegalovirus-associated TCR beta chains were confirmed in vitro to be specific for cytomegalovirus antigens. A later analysis reported that several top co-occurrence clusters appeared linked to parvovirus B19, influenza, CMV and Epstein-Barr virus. The authors suggested that the approach could potentially be generalized to other disease states and immunological phenotypes. While some public TCRs were present in many individuals, most TCR sequences turned up only very rarely across donors. Specific HLA alleles were associated with some 15,000 TCR beta sequences at a false discovery rate of 0.05 in a later analysis. Roughly uniform sequencing depth across donors was assumed in presence/absence analyses, although this assumption may not hold. Correlated functional status among segregating V segments might reflect linkage disequilibrium, but an unknown experimental factor could not be ruled out.

After removal of 4 bases from V and 5 bases from J, the junction retains 6 bases not matched to a gene. For CDR1 and CDR2, the germline V gene (reference sequence) lists MNHNY and SVGAGI. The CDR3 spans 14 residues, from the cysteine through the phenylalanine. The DNA shown is the 42-base CDR3, in frame from base 1. The material sequenced was PBMCs. Rearrangement joined TRBV6-6 to TRBJ1-1; TRBD1 lines up with 8 middle nucleotides. The source is a woman aged 45 to 65 in good health and CMV-seropositive. At the DNA level, the sequence is TGTGCCAGCAGTTTGACAGGGGCTGAGACTGAAGCTTTCTTT. This translates into CASSLTGAETEAFF.